This T cell receptor beta chain was sequenced for a study of T-cell reconstitution after alpha-beta-depleted transplantation in children. V was trimmed by 6 bases and J by 5 bases, leaving 13 bases between them. The CDR3 covers 13 residues. The germline V gene has CDR1 SGHAT and CDR2 FQNNGV. This clonotype was counted between two and nine times. Using unique molecular identifiers, the investigators prepared the TCRbeta library. TCRdb re-derived calls from the PCR reads in MiXCR, one entry per CDR3 protein. Found here are around 480,000 distinct CDR3 sequences, around a third of them singletons; the top ten hold 2.4%.

This TCR derives from a human donor who donated a stem cell graft to a child with aplastic anemia. This chain joins TRBV11-2 and TRBJ1-1; the D is unclear. Sequencing used PBMCs from the stem cell graft donor, obtained from the stem cell graft. The CDR3 is CASSQATGTEAFF. Written as DNA, the CDR3 is TGTGCCAGCAGTCAAGCGACGGGAACTGAAGCTTTCTTT.